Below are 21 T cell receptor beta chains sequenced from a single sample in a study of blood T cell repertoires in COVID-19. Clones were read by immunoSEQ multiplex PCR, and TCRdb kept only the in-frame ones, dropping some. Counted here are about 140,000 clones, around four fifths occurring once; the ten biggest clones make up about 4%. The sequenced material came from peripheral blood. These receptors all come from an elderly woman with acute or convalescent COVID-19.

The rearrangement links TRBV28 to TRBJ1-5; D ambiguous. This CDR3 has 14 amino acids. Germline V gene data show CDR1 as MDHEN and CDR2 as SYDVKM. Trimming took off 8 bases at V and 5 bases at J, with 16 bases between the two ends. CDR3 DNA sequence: TGTGCCAGCGTGCGGGCAGCAGCGGATCAGCCCCAGCATTTT. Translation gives CASVRAAADQPQHF.

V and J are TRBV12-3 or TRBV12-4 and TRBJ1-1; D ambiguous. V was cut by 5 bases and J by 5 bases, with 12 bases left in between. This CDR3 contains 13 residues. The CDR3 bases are TGTGCCAGCAGTGACACGGGAGGGACTGAAGCTTTCTTT. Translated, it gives CASSDTGGTEAFF.

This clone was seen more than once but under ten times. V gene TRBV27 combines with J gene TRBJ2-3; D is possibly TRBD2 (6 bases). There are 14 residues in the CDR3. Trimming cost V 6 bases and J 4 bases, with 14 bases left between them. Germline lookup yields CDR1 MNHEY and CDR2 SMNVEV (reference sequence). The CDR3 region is CASSFGTHPDTQYF. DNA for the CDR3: TGTGCCAGCAGCTTCGGGACTCATCCAGATACGCAGTATTTT.

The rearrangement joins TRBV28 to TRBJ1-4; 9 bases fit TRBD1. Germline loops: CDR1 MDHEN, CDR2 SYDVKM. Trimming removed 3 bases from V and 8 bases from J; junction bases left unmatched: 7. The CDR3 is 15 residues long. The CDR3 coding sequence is TGTGCCAGCAGTTTGACCGGGACAGGGAACGAAAAACTGTTTTTT. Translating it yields CASSLTGTGNEKLFF.

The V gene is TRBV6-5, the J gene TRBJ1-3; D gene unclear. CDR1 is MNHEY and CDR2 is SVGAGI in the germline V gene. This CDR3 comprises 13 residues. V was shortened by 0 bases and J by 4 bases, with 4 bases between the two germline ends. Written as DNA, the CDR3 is TGTGCCAGCAGTTACTCACGGGGAAACACCATATATTTT. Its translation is CASSYSRGNTIYF.

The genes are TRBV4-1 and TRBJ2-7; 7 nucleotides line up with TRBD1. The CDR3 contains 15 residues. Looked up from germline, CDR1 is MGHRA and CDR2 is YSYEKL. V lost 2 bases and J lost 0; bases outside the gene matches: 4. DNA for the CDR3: TGCGCCAGCAGCCAATACAGGGGCAGCTCCTACGAGCAGTACTTC. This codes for CASSQYRGSSYEQYF.

The CDR3, as DNA: TGTGCCAGCAGCTTGAAGGTCAGGTACCCCTACGAGCAGTACTTC. Its translation: CASSLKVRYPYEQYF. This sequence joins TRBV5-4 and TRBJ2-7; no clear D gene. The germline V gene encodes CDR1 SGHNT and CDR2 YYREEE (reference sequence). The CDR3 sequence is 15 residues long. Trimming left V 1 base short and J 2 bases short, with 13 bases between.

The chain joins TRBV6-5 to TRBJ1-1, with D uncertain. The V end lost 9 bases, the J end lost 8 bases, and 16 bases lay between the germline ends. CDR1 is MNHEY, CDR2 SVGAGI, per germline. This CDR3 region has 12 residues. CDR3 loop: CASATDAPEAFF. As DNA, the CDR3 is TGTGCCAGTGCAACAGACGCACCGGAAGCTTTCTTT.

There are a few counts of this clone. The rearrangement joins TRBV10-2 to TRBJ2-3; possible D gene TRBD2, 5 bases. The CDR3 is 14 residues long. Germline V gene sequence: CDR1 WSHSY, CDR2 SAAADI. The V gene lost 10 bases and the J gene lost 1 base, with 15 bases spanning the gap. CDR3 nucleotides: TGCGCCACCAACCCCCTAGCAGGCACAGATACGCAGTATTTT. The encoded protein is CATNPLAGTDTQYF.

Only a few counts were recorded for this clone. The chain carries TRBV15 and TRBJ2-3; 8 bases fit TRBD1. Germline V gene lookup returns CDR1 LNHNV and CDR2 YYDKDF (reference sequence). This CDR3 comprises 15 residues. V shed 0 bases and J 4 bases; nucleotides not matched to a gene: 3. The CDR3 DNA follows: TGTGCCACCAGCAGAGACAGGGGGCCAGCAGATACGCAGTATTTT. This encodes CATSRDRGPADTQYF.

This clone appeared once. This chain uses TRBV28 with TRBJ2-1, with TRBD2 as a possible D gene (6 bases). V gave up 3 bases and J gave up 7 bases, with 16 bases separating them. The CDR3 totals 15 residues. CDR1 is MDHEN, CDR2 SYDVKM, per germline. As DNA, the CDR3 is TGTGCCAGCAGTTTCCCCGGGGAGGCTCGGAATGAGCAGTTCTTC. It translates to CASSFPGEARNEQFF.

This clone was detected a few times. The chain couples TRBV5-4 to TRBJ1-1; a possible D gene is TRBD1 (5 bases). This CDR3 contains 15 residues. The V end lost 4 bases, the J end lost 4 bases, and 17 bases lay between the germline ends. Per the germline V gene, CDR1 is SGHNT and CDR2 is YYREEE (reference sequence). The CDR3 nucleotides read TGTGCCAGCAGCCCAGCCGGGTTAAGGGGCACTGAAGCTTTCTTT. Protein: CASSPAGLRGTEAFF.

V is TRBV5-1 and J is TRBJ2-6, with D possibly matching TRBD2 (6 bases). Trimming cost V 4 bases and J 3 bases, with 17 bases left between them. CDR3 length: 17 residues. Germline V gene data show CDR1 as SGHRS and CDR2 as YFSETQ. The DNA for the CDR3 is TGCGCCAGCAGCGCCAAACGGGACTCGGGTGGGGCCAACGTCCTGACTTTC. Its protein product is CASSAKRDSGGANVLTF.

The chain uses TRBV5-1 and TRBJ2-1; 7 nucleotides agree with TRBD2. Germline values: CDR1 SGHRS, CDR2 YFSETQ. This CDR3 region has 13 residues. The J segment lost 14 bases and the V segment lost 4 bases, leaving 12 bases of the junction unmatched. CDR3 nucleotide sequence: TGCGCCAGCAGCCCACGGACTAGTGGAGGGGAGTTCTTC. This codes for CASSPRTSGGEFF. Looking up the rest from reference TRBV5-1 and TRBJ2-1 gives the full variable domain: KAGVTQTPRYLIKTRGQQVTLSCSPISGHRSVSWYQQTPGQGLQFLFEYFSETQRNKGNFPGRFSGRQFSNSRSEMNVSTLELGDSALYLCASSPRTSGGEFFGPGTRLTVL.

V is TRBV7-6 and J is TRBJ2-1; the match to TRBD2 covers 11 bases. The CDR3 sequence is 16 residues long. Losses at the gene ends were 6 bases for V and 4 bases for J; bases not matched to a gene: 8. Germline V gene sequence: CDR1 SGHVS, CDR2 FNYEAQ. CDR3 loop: CASRTLAGASYNEQFF. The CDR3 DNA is TGTGCCAGCAGGACACTAGCGGGAGCTTCATACAATGAGCAGTTCTTC.

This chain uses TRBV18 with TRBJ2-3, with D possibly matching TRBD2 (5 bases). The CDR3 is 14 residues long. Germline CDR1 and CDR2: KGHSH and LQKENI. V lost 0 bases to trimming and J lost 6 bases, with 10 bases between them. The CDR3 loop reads CASSPPEVRDTQYF. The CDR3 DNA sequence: TGTGCCAGCTCACCACCGGAGGTGAGGGATACGCAGTATTTT.

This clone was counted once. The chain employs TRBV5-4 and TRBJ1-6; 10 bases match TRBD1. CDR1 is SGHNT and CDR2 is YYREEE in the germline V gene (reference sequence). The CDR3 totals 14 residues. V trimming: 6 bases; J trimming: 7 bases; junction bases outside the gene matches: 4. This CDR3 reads CASKGTGVNSPLHF. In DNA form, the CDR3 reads TGTGCCAGCAAAGGGACAGGGGTAAATTCACCCCTCCACTTT.

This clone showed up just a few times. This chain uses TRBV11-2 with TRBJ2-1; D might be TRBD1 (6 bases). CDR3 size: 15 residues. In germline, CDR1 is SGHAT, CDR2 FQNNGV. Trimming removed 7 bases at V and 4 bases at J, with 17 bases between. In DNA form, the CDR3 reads TGTGCCAGCACCCCGGTTGGGGGCAGGTACAATGAGCAGTTCTTC. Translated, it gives CASTPVGGRYNEQFF.

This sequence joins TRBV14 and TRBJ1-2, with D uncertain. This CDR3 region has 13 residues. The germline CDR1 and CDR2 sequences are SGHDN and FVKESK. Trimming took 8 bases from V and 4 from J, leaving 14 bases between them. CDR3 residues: CASGSDFGYGYTF. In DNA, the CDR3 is TGTGCCAGCGGGTCCGACTTTGGCTATGGCTACACCTTC.

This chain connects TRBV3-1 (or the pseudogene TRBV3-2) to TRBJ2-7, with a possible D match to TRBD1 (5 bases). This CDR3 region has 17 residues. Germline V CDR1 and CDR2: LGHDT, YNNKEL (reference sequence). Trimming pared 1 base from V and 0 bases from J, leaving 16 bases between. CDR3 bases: TGTGCCAGCAGCCAAGTAGTGGACATAAAGAGCTCCTACGAGCAGTACTTC. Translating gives CASSQVVDIKSSYEQYF.

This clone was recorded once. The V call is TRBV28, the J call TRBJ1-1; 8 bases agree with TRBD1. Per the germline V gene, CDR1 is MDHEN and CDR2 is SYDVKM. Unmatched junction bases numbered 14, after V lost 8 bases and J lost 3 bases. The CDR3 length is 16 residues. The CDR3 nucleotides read TGTGCCAGCTCTTTCCCCAGGGGGCGCGGCGACACTGAAGCTTTCTTT. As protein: CASSFPRGRGDTEAFF. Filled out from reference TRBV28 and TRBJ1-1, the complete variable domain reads DVKVTQSSRYLVKRTGEKVFLECVQDMDHENMFWYRQDPGLGLRLIYFSYDVKMKEKGDIPEGYSVSREKKERFSLILESASTNQTSMYLCASSFPRGRGDTEAFFGQGTRLTVV.